This TCR beta chain was sequenced during a study of cytotoxic CD8 clonotypes in ibrutinib-treated CLL. Comments on this clone: The antigen is unknown.

Genomic DNA (roughly 1.9 micrograms) was obtained from cryopreserved PBMCs for construction of TCR beta libraries. The CDR3 is 13 residues long. With 4 bases removed from V and 4 bases from J, the gap between germline ends came to 13 bases. Germline lookup yields CDR1 GTSNPN and CDR2 SVGIG (reference sequence). Study observations and caveats: An increase in clonality occurred at ibrutinib response, followed by a return toward baseline at progression.

Data came from immunoSEQ multiplex PCR; TCRdb stores just in-frame clones and leaves some out. This table has some 200,000 clones, 72% appearing once. This TCR was recovered from a human donor with chronic lymphocytic leukemia. The source material was PBMCs, sampled after 24 months of ibrutinib treatment. The rearrangement uses TRBV30 and TRBJ1-1, with D possibly being TRBD1 (5 bases). The CDR3 is CAWTGSGSTEAFF. As DNA, the CDR3 is TGTGCCTGGACAGGCTCAGGGTCCACTGAAGCTTTCTTT.